This T cell receptor beta chain was found in a study of cytomegalovirus exposure and HLA in healthy donors. Concerning this clone itself: Its antigen is not identified.

General observations from the study: An apparent linkage of common viral pathogens to several of the most significant clusters emerged in a later analysis.

Vbeta (60) and Jbeta (13) primers were used in the PCR. In the study's own analysis: Later reanalysis found 75 million to 95 million unique TCR beta chains, some 10 million of them shared. Generated by immunoSEQ multiplex PCR, the TCRdb table keeps only in-frame clones and is missing some. V and J calls and clone size are copied from that table; D and trimming were computed from the DNA. The sample lists about 190,000 clones, over 80% occurring once. Trimming took off 5 bases at V and 4 bases at J, with 17 bases between the two ends. CDR3 size: 15 residues. Germline V gene sequence: CDR1 MNHEY, CDR2 SVGAGI.

This clonotype was obtained from a man in his fifties in good health and CMV-seronegative. What was sequenced was PBMCs. V and J are TRBV6-5 and TRBJ1-2, with a tentative D call TRBD1 (6 bases). CDR3 sequence (DNA): TGTGCCAGCAGTACGCGGGGGGGCGCAGGCTATGGCTACACCTTC. Amino acid sequence: CASSTRGGAGYGYTF.